A single sample is the source of the 22 T cell receptor beta chains below, sequenced in a study of preoperative IRX-2 immunotherapy in early breast cancer (dated by TCRdb to about 2019). To prepare the library, the immunoSEQ multiplex PCR assay was applied. TCRdb stores this immuneACCESS table with in-frame sequences only. Part of the clones is absent; in the studies checked, under half of the shortfall reflects unresolved V genes, and no reason is known for the rest. The sample table holds about 19,000 clones, of which around four fifths were seen once. Roughly 1.1% of the sample goes to the ten largest clones. The sample's treatment or condition label is to be understood as: preoperative locoregional IRX-2 cytokine immunotherapy. Source: lymph node tissue, taken after IRX-2 immunotherapy. Source of these receptors: a human donor with breast cancer.

V usage is TRBV19 and J usage is TRBJ1-5; D is uncertain. V gave up 6 bases and J gave up 3 bases, with 9 bases separating them. This CDR3 comprises 13 residues. Germline CDR1 reads LNHDA; CDR2 reads SQIVND (reference sequence). Written as DNA, the CDR3 is TGTGCCAGTAGCGCGGGGTACAATCAGCCCCAGCATTTT. As protein: CASSAGYNQPQHF. The whole variable domain, filled in from reference TRBV19 and TRBJ1-5, reads DGGITQSPKYLFRKEGQNVTLSCEQNLNHDAMYWYRQDPGQGLRLIYYSQIVNDFQKGDIAEGYSVSREKKESFPLTVTSAQKNPTAFYLCASSAGYNQPQHFGDGTRLSIL.

The chain carries TRBV5-1 and TRBJ2-1; tentatively, D is TRBD2 (5 bases). V lost 0 bases and J 3 bases, leaving 10 bases between the germline ends. Germline loops: CDR1 SGHRS, CDR2 YFSETQ. The CDR3 consists of 15 residues. CDR3 region: CASSLGVGGYNEQFF. The DNA of the CDR3 is TGCGCCAGCAGCTTGGGGGTCGGAGGCTACAATGAGCAGTTCTTC.

This chain links TRBV4-1 with TRBJ2-4, with 10 nucleotides matching TRBD1. The CDR3 has 21 residues. CDR1 is MGHRA, CDR2 YSYEKL, per germline. With 4 bases clipped from V and 0 bases from J, the junction kept 18 bases outside the gene matches. In nucleotides, the CDR3 is TGCGCCAGCAGCCGGGACAGGGGAGTACTAGCTAAAGACCTAGCCAAAAACATTCAGTACTTC. It is translated as CASSRDRGVLAKDLAKNIQYF.

This chain uses TRBV14 with TRBJ1-3; D is uncertain. The CDR3 has 14 residues. The V gene lost 3 bases and the J gene lost 4 bases, with 10 bases spanning the gap. The germline V gene encodes CDR1 SGHDN and CDR2 FVKESK. The CDR3 protein is CASSHIRTGNTIYF. Here the CDR3 DNA reads TGTGCCAGCAGCCACATCCGGACGGGAAACACCATATATTTT.

This sequence joins TRBV5-1 and TRBJ2-3, with D possibly TRBD2 on 5 matching bases. The V end lost 3 bases, the J end lost 0 bases, and 14 bases lay between the germline ends. CDR1 SGHRS and CDR2 YFSETQ come from the germline V gene. CDR3 length: 16 amino acids. The CDR3 sequence is CASSSRTVFSTDTQYF. Written as DNA, the CDR3 is TGCGCCAGCAGCTCCCGGACTGTTTTTAGCACAGATACGCAGTATTTT. The full variable domain, in which reference TRBV5-1 and TRBJ2-3 provide the parts outside the CDR3, is KAGVTQTPRYLIKTRGQQVTLSCSPISGHRSVSWYQQTPGQGLQFLFEYFSETQRNKGNFPGRFSGRQFSNSRSEMNVSTLELGDSALYLCASSSRTVFSTDTQYFGPGTRLTVL.

The chain links TRBV28 to TRBJ1-5; D unclear. V was pared by 6 bases and J by 0 bases, with 18 bases between. The germline V gene has CDR1 MDHEN and CDR2 SYDVKM. This CDR3 has 17 amino acids. The CDR3 region is CASRPYGEGFSNQPQHF. The CDR3 coding sequence is TGTGCCAGCAGACCCTACGGGGAGGGCTTTAGCAATCAGCCCCAGCATTTT.

V is TRBV19 and J is TRBJ1-1; D uncertain. This CDR3 spans 15 amino acids. Germline CDR1 is LNHDA and CDR2 is SQIVND (reference sequence). Trimming took off 1 base at V and 0 bases at J, with 9 bases between the two ends. DNA for the CDR3: TGTGCCAGTAGTATAGGGGCCGGGGTGAACACTGAAGCTTTCTTT. It encodes CASSIGAGVNTEAFF. Variable domain in full (rest from reference TRBV19 and TRBJ1-1): DGGITQSPKYLFRKEGQNVTLSCEQNLNHDAMYWYRQDPGQGLRLIYYSQIVNDFQKGDIAEGYSVSREKKESFPLTVTSAQKNPTAFYLCASSIGAGVNTEAFFGQGTRLTVV.

The V and J genes are TRBV5-1 and TRBJ2-2; possibly TRBD1 or TRBD2 for D (5 bases each). Germline values: CDR1 SGHRS, CDR2 YFSETQ. V was cut by 3 bases and J by 2 bases, with 14 bases left in between. CDR3 size: 16 residues. The CDR3 DNA is TGCGCCAGCAGCTCCTCCGGGACCCCTAACACCGGGGAGCTGTTTTTT. Translated: CASSSSGTPNTGELFF.

The rearrangement uses TRBV28 and TRBJ1-2, with 10 bases aligning to TRBD1. The CDR3 runs 17 residues. V dropped 4 bases and J dropped 8; count of bases not matched to a gene: 16. Germline V CDR1 and CDR2: MDHEN, SYDVKM. This CDR3 is CASSSPGTGEIEGGYTF. CDR3 sequence (DNA): TGTGCCAGCAGTTCGCCCGGGACAGGGGAGATTGAGGGCGGCTACACCTTC.

V gene TRBV28 combines with J gene TRBJ1-1; D possibly corresponds to TRBD1 (6 bases). There are 19 residues in the CDR3. The V gene's germline CDR1 is MDHEN and CDR2 SYDVKM. V shed 4 bases and J shed 1 base, with 25 bases lying between them. The CDR3 loop reads CASSSPIGGALQGNTEAFF. As DNA, the CDR3 is TGTGCCAGCAGTTCCCCTATTGGGGGAGCCTTACAGGGGAACACTGAAGCTTTCTTT.

The genes are TRBV11-3 and TRBJ1-1; a weak D match, TRBD1 (5 bases). From germline, CDR1 is SGHNT and CDR2 YENEEA. Trimming took 4 bases from V and 4 from J, leaving 13 bases between them. The CDR3 loop spans 14 amino acids. The CDR3 DNA reads TGTGCCAGCAGCTACTCTTGGGGGTCCACTGAAGCTTTCTTT. This sequence encodes CASSYSWGSTEAFF. Filled out from reference TRBV11-3 and TRBJ1-1, the complete variable domain reads EAGVVQSPRYKIIEKKQPVAFWCNPISGHNTLYWYLQNLGQGPELLIRYENEEAVDDSQLPKDRFSAERLKGVDSTLKIQPAELGDSAVYLCASSYSWGSTEAFFGQGTRLTVV.

The genes are TRBV15 and TRBJ1-5, with TRBD1 identical over 7 bases. Germline V lookup: CDR1 LNHNV, CDR2 YYDKDF (reference sequence). The CDR3 runs 17 residues. Trimming took 1 base from V and 6 from J; bases not matched to a gene: 12. The CDR3 DNA reads as TGTGCCACCAGCAGAGTCCGGGACAGTAATTTGCGTCAGCCCCAGCATTTT. Translating it yields CATSRVRDSNLRQPQHF.

In nucleotides, the CDR3 is TGTGCCAGCAGCTTAGTGGAGGTCTTCACTAATGAAAAACTGTTTTTT. It encodes CASSLVEVFTNEKLFF. The chain links TRBV11-3 to TRBJ1-4; no reliable D call. This CDR3 has 16 residues. Trimming stripped 1 base from V and 2 bases from J, with 11 bases between. The germline V gene has CDR1 SGHNT and CDR2 YENEEA.

The chain links TRBV6-8 to TRBJ1-2; 7 bases align to TRBD1. Unmatched junction bases numbered 9, after V lost 10 bases and J lost 4 bases. This CDR3 spans 13 amino acids. CDR1 MNHGY and CDR2 SAAAGT come from the germline V gene. The CDR3 sequence: CAISDREGYGYTF. CDR3 DNA: TGTGCCATCAGCGACAGGGAGGGCTATGGCTACACCTTC.

The V gene is TRBV30, the J gene TRBJ2-3; TRBD2 matches at 12 bases. Germline V gene lookup returns CDR1 GTSNPN and CDR2 SVGIG (reference sequence). The CDR3 consists of 16 residues. After removal of 3 bases from V and 2 bases from J, the junction contained 6 bases not matched to a gene. CDR3 DNA sequence: TGTGCCTGGAGCTTAGGACTAGCGGGAAACACAGATACGCAGTATTTT. Translation: CAWSLGLAGNTDTQYF.

The J gene is TRBJ2-5, the V gene TRBV30; the match to TRBD2 covers 9 bases. V lost 2 bases to trimming and J lost 1 base; unmatched junction nucleotides: 8. The V gene's germline CDR1 is GTSNPN and CDR2 SVGIG (reference sequence). The CDR3 loop spans 16 amino acids. The DNA of the CDR3 is TGTGCCTGGAGTTCAACCGGGACTAGCTCCCAAGAGACCCAGTACTTC. Translation gives CAWSSTGTSSQETQYF.

The rearrangement links TRBV6-7 to TRBJ2-4; D is uncertain. TRBV6-7 belongs to the ORF category, with a function that is uncertain. CDR3 size: 13 residues. The V and J ends lost 6 bases and 9 bases respectively, with 15 bases between them. The CDR3 bases are TGTGCCAGCAGCCCCCGGCCGGGTGGCATTCAGTACTTC. Residues: CASSPRPGGIQYF.

The table lists this clone with a few counts. The rearrangement links TRBV18 to TRBJ2-5; D is uncertain. Between the trimmed V and J ends, which lost 3 bases and 2 bases, there was a span of 10 bases. The CDR3 is 14 amino acids. Germline V gene lookup returns CDR1 KGHSH and CDR2 LQKENI. The CDR3 sequence is CASSPETLQETQYF. CDR3 nucleotide sequence: TGTGCCAGCTCACCGGAGACCTTGCAAGAGACCCAGTACTTC.

On this clone: Relative to the germline gene, one junction end is altered; a read error may explain this. This chain joins TRBV10-3 and TRBJ2-3, with 8 bases lining up with TRBD1. There are 14 residues in the CDR3. Germline CDR1 reads ENHRY; CDR2 reads SYGVKD. The CDR3 region has the DNA TGTGCTATCAGTGAGTCTACAGGGGGAGATACGCAGTATTTT. It codes for CAISESTGGDTQYF.

This clone was observed a single time. The gene calls are TRBV11-3 and TRBJ1-3; no definite D call. V lost 2 bases and J lost 0, with 14 bases in between. Looked up from germline, CDR1 is SGHNT and CDR2 is YENEEA. The CDR3 contains 17 residues. This CDR3 reads CASSLSPGLPSGNTIYF. CDR3 in DNA: TGTGCCAGCAGCTTAAGTCCGGGTTTGCCCTCTGGAAACACCATATATTTT. The full variable domain, completed using reference TRBV11-3 and TRBJ1-3, is EAGVVQSPRYKIIEKKQPVAFWCNPISGHNTLYWYLQNLGQGPELLIRYENEEAVDDSQLPKDRFSAERLKGVDSTLKIQPAELGDSAVYLCASSLSPGLPSGNTIYFGEGSWLTVV.

This sequence joins TRBV29-1 and TRBJ2-3; D is possibly TRBD1 (5 bases). V lost 4 bases, J lost 2 bases, and 10 bases lay in between. The CDR3 sequence is 13 residues long. Germline V gene sequence: CDR1 SQVTM, CDR2 ANQGSEA. CDR3 region: CSVASDNTDTQYF. In DNA form, the CDR3 reads TGCAGCGTTGCGTCGGACAACACAGATACGCAGTATTTT.

This clone was observed once. J is TRBJ2-1 and V is TRBV10-1; D remains ambiguous. V was cut by 3 bases and J by 10 bases, with 7 bases left in between. CDR3 length: 11 amino acids. Germline V gene data show CDR1 as WNHNN and CDR2 as SYGVQD (reference sequence). The CDR3 region is CASSDHREQFF. The CDR3 region has the DNA TGCGCCAGCAGTGATCATAGGGAGCAGTTCTTC.